Presented here are 7 T cell receptor beta chains from one specimen sequenced in a study of T-cell memory formation after mild COVID-19. One entry per CDR3 protein, called by TCRdb with MiXCR from the 5' RACE reads. Of 270,000 or so distinct CDR3 sequences in the sample, about a sixth were seen once. Sequenced input: PBMCs or a T cell subset sorted from them (not recorded which). These receptors all stem from a man between 18 and 29 years old who had mild COVID-19 (a few samples of this study predate the infection). Cell type and time point are not known.

This clonotype was detected ten times or more. This CDR3 reads CASSYPSSYNEQFF. CDR3 DNA: TGTGCCAGCAGTTATCCTAGCTCCTACAATGAGCAGTTCTTC. The rearrangement uses TRBV6-2 or TRBV6-3 and TRBJ2-1; D gene uncertain. This CDR3 has 14 residues. With 3 bases removed from V and 0 bases from J, the gap between germline ends came to 6 bases. Germline CDR1 MNHEY, CDR2 SVGEGT.

This clonotype was counted only a few times. The genes are TRBV7-2 and TRBJ2-7; D is perhaps TRBD1 (6 bases). The germline V gene has CDR1 SGHTA and CDR2 FQGNSA. V shed 1 base and J shed 2 bases, with 12 bases lying between them. This CDR3 region has 15 residues. The CDR3 DNA reads as TGTGCCAGCAGCTTAGGTGGCAGGGGCGCCTACGAGCAGTACGTC. It yields the protein CASSLGGRGAYEQYV.

Only a few counts were recorded for this clonotype. The V gene is TRBV7-2, the J gene TRBJ2-5; D may be TRBD1 (6 bases). Germline V gives CDR1 SGHTA, CDR2 FQGNSA. V was clipped by 7 bases and J by 5 bases, with 14 bases between them. The CDR3 length is 13 residues. The CDR3 sequence is CASTSQGSETQYF. CDR3 sequence (DNA): TGTGCCAGCACCTCTCAGGGGAGTGAGACCCAGTACTTC.

This clonotype was observed a handful of times. The chain recombines TRBV5-1 with TRBJ2-3, with D possibly being TRBD1 (5 bases). CDR3 length: 13 residues. Germline values: CDR1 SGHRS, CDR2 YFSETQ. The V and J ends lost 4 bases and 5 bases respectively, with 11 bases between them. The CDR3 sequence: CASSPFTGDTQYF. Here the CDR3 DNA reads TGCGCCAGCAGCCCCTTCACAGGAGATACGCAGTATTTT.

This chain links TRBV7-2 with TRBJ2-5; D gene unclear. Germline V gene lookup returns CDR1 SGHTA and CDR2 FQGNSA. V lost 5 bases and J 5 bases, leaving 12 bases between the germline ends. The CDR3 has 13 residues. The CDR3 sequence is CASSGPAEETQYF. CDR3 in DNA: TGTGCCAGCAGCGGACCGGCCGAGGAGACCCAGTACTTC.

V and J are TRBV19 and TRBJ2-3; tentative D call: TRBD2 (7 bases). This CDR3 is 14 amino acids long. The germline V gene encodes CDR1 LNHDA and CDR2 SQIVND (reference sequence). The ends were cut back, 9 bases at V and 2 bases at J, with 15 bases in the middle. In DNA, the CDR3 is TGTGCCAGCAAGGAGGGGGGGCCCACAGATACGCAGTATTTT. Encoded protein: CASKEGGPTDTQYF.

Details on this clonotype: Because the CDR3 is missing its conserved closing phenylalanine or tryptophan, this is likely a read error. This sequence joins TRBV7-2 and TRBJ2-1, with 7 nucleotides matching TRBD2. The junction had 12 bases not matched to a gene; V was cut back by 3 bases and J by 13 bases. Germline V gene lookup returns CDR1 SGHTA and CDR2 FQGNSA. This CDR3 spans 14 amino acids. The CDR3 loop reads CASSFSRDYGPQFV. CDR3 sequence (DNA): TGTGCCAGCAGCTTCAGCCGGGACTACGGGCCACAGTTCGTC.